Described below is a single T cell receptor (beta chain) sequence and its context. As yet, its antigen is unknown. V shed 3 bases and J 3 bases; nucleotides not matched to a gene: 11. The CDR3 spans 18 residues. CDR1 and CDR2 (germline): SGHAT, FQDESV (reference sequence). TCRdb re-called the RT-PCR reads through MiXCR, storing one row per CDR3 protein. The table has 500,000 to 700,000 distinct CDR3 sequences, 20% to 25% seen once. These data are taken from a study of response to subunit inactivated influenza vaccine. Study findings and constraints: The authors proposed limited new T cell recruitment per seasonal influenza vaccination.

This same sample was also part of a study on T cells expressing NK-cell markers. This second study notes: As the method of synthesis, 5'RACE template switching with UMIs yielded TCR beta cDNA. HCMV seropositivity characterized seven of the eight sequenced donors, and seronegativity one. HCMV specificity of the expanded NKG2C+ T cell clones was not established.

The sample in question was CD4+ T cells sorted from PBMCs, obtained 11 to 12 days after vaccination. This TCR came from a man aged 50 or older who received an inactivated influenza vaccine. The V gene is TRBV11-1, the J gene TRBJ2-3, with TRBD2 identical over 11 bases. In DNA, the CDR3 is TGTGCCAGCAGCTTGGGTCTAGCGCCTAGCGGGGGGACAGATACGCAGTATTTT. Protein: CASSLGLAPSGGTDTQYF.